This T cell receptor beta chain is drawn from a study of cytomegalovirus exposure and HLA in healthy donors (dated by TCRdb to about 2017). Study-wide context: According to an earlier analysis of several hundred of the donors, some 180 million T cells yielded roughly 100 million unique TCR beta sequences and about 300 Gb of sequence data. In a later analysis, previously published TCR beta repertoires from 666 donors were re-analyzed and high-resolution HLA genotyping was added so that TCR occurrence patterns could be studied. HLA typing covered class I and class II loci at four-digit resolution. In a later genetic analysis, genome-wide SNP genotypes for about 55% of the roughly 700 donors were used, and that subset was treated as a discovery cohort. The number of donors typed differed by locus, with about 629-630 for A, B, C, DRB1 and DQB1, more than 500 for DQA1, some 570 for DPA1, and 400 to 490 for DPB1. Among some 400 genotyped donors of the cohort, an average of roughly 230,000 unique TCR beta nucleotide sequences was sequenced per donor, of which approximately 18% were non-productive. Using immunosequencing, the study profiled T cell repertoires from around 670 subjects and related those repertoires to cytomegalovirus serostatus. An earlier analysis of nearly 600 of the donors applied high-throughput TCR beta sequencing to assess whether each TCR beta V gene segment acted as functional or pseudogenic. All discovery cohort repertoires had been generated using a single sequencing platform. A handful of DR-DQ haplotypes were handled as single units for association and clustering because linkage in the cohort was strong. Donor age, sex, ethnicity and CMV serostatus were compiled alongside the repertoire data. In addition to the first cohort of 650 to 750 subjects, a separate validation cohort of 120 different subjects was used. To predict cytomegalovirus infection status, the study brought together high-throughput TCR immunosequencing, statistical association of individual TCRs with disease status, and machine learning. An early release covering some 640 HLA-typed donors comprised about 320 gigabases of sequencing data and roughly 85 million unique TCR sequences. The aim of the study was to test whether cataloging public T cell receptors could identify signatures of past pathogen exposure. Of the roughly 400 genotyped donors, around 81% fell in the genetic ancestry cluster associated with self-reported Caucasian donors. The later analysis used no new phenotypic data to find candidate immune exposures, relying instead on TCR beta sequences and their occurrence across donors.

The CDR3 holds 13 amino acids from the cysteine to the phenylalanine. Only the CDR3 DNA is retained, 39 bases long and in frame from the first base. CDR1 and CDR2 (ENHRY, SYGVKD) derive from the germline V gene. Trimming removed 8 bases from V and 7 bases from J; the gene matches leave 10 bases unexplained. Library preparation was by the immunoSEQ multiplex PCR assay. The multiplex PCR relied on a mix of 60 forward primers for TCR Vbeta segments and 13 reverse primers for TCR Jbeta segments. A multiplex PCR assay on genomic DNA amplified the CDR3 region of rearranged TCR beta genes. On the Illumina HiSeq System, the amplified TCR beta libraries were sequenced as 87-base-pair reads. On the study's bioinformatics: Across the 600 to 700 repertoires, a later analysis counted 80 million or so unique TCR beta chains, roughly 11 million of which were shared by at least two donors. Raw reads were error-corrected and collapsed into unique sequences with a nearest-neighbor algorithm that merged closely related sequences to remove PCR and sequencing errors. V, D and J gene segments were assigned by aligning CDR3 sequences to IMGT reference sequences. For a sequence to be retained, a match of at least six nucleotides to both a V gene segment and a J gene segment was required. A rearrangement counted as productive if the CDR3 had no stop codons and remained in frame with V and J, and every other rearrangement counted as non-productive. Following IMGT convention, CDR3 was defined as the stretch from the second conserved V-encoded cysteine to the conserved J-encoded phenylalanine. In an earlier analysis of approximately 500 of the donors, sequences lacking an unambiguous match to a single V gene segment were excluded. An earlier analysis of a few hundred of the donors called V segments functional above 56.7% productive rearrangements and segregating when the between-donor standard deviation exceeded 5%. A statistical classification framework was built to diagnose cytomegalovirus status from the catalog of TCR beta chain sequences. A later analysis assigned V and J genes by comparing TCR nucleotide sequences with IMGT/GENE-DB human TR gene sequences. Using the TCRdist pipeline, a later analysis assigned CDR3 sequences along with most-parsimonious VDJ recombination scenarios. In a later analysis, each TCR beta chain was defined by its CDR3 amino acid sequence together with its V-gene family, and reads lacking a unique V-gene family were excluded. In a later analysis, fewer than 650 highly shared, low-generation-probability nucleotide sequences were removed to address suspected cross-contamination and a sequencing artifact. A later analysis calculated a clonal expansion index for each public chain from normalized within-repertoire ranks of inferred template counts. A later analysis computed generation probabilities with a VDJ recombination model fitted to out-of-frame rearrangements, and checked the results against IGoR. In a later analysis, TCR-TCR, TCR-HLA and TCR-CMV co-occurrence was scored with hypergeometric tests, and a repertoire-size bias correction was applied to TCR pairs. To estimate false discovery rates, a later analysis permuted the HLA or CMV assignments 20 times. In a later analysis, co-occurring TCRs were grouped using DBSCAN, and TCRdist sequence similarity was added for clustering within HLA-allele-positive subsets. For co-occurrence clustering, repertoires with fewer than 30,000 or more than 120,000 public chains were excluded, along with 4 to 6 repertoires with anomalous nucleotide sharing. TCRdb took this table from immuneACCESS and kept in-frame rearrangements with V and J called. Such tables lack part of the clones; where checked against another copy, unresolved V genes explain under half of the gap, and the rest is unexplained. The V and J calls and clone size come from that table; D and trimming were worked out from the DNA. The sample contains some 110,000 clones, 75% to 90% of them found a single time. 6.9% of the sample is held by the ten biggest clonotypes.

This clone was counted a single time. Which antigen it targets is not known. No base quality values were provided; no much bigger clone lies one nucleotide off. Study-wide conclusions, independent of this receptor: Most TCR sequences were observed very rarely across donors, whereas some public TCRs were present in many individuals. According to a later analysis, parvovirus B19, influenza, CMV and Epstein-Barr virus appeared linked to several top co-occurrence clusters. The classifier was reported to diagnose cytomegalovirus status with high specificity and sensitivity in both the original cohort and the validation cohort. A further reported finding was that TCR beta sequences accurately predicted the HLA-A and HLA-B alleles for most subjects in the first cohort. A later genetic analysis reported fewer N-insertions in productive TCRs among donors in an Asian-associated ancestry cluster than the roughly 700-donor mean. Specific HLA alleles were associated with 18,000 or so TCR beta sequences at a false discovery rate of 0.05 in a later analysis. Three of the identified cytomegalovirus-associated TCR beta chains were confirmed in vitro to be specific for cytomegalovirus antigens. Over 15 rarely observed V segments, including chromosome 9 orphons, were excluded from the earlier analysis of some 590 of the donors because counts were too low. In a later analysis, HLA-associated TCR beta chains showed more clonal expansion and lower generation probabilities than non-associated chains that were equally common. The sequencing pipeline was judged likely to have produced a cluster of highly shared sequence variants as a technical artifact. An earlier analysis of approximately 570 of the donors showed that most TCR beta V segments appeared in productive rearrangements either about 90% or about 30% of the time, which broadly matched IMGT annotations. Because some donors lacked HLA typing at each locus, the association tests relied only on the typed subset. A later genetic analysis associated a missense DCLRE1C variant with V-gene and J-gene trimming of TCR beta chains, and an independent cohort replicated the association. Most CMV-associated TCR beta chains appeared to be HLA-restricted in a later analysis, and the HLA associations seemed to be driven largely by CMV exposure. Some IMGT-functional V segments, including TRBV6-2 and TRBV6-3, could not be distinguished by the 87-base-pair reads and were therefore excluded. Correlated functional status among segregating V segments might be attributable to linkage disequilibrium, but an unknown experimental factor could not be ruled out. The study gave a list of some 150 TCR beta chains associated with cytomegalovirus. Strong co-occurrence of HLA alleles, especially DR and DQ, made assigning TCR associations to individual alleles difficult. The cohort was sequenced for TCR beta chains only, and without alpha or paired-chain data the features that could be detected were limited. The authors suggested that the approach could potentially be extended to other disease states and immunological phenotypes. Presence/absence analyses assumed roughly uniform sequencing depth across donors, an assumption that may not hold. The only immune exposure information available for the cohort was CMV serostatus. In a later analysis, TCR association rates were found to vary across HLA loci, with the most associated TCRs seen for DRB1 alleles and the fewest for HLA-C alleles.

In total, 600 or so healthy bone marrow donors made up the cohort. Cohort members were all nominally healthy when sampled, although unrecorded immune exposures were likely present. The donor was CMV seropositive and belonged to the group of about 290 seropositive cohort members. Every donor gave a peripheral blood sample, and the peripheral blood mononuclear cells from that sample were used for TCR beta sequencing. Genomic DNA was extracted from the blood cell samples with the Qiagen DNeasy Blood Extraction Kit. The rearrangement combines TRBV10-3 with TRBJ1-2; TRBD1 fits 7 bases in the junction. The source of this sequence is a man aged 30 to 39 in good health and CMV-seropositive. The sample was PBMCs. In nucleotides, the sequence is TGTGCCATCTTAATGGCAGGGGGATCTGGCTACACCTTC. This sequence encodes CAILMAGGSGYTF.